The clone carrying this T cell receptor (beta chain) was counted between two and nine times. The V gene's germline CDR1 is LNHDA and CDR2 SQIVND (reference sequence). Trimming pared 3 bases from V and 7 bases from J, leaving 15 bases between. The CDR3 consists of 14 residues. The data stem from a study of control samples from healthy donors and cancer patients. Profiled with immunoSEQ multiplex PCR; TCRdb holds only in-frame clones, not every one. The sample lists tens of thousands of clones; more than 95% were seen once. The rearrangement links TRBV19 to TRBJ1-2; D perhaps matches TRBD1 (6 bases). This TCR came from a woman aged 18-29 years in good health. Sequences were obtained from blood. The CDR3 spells CASSIQTGRSGYTF. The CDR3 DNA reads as TGTGCCAGTAGTATTCAAACAGGGAGGAGTGGCTACACCTTC. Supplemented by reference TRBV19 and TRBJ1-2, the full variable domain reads DGGITQSPKYLFRKEGQNVTLSCEQNLNHDAMYWYRQDPGQGLRLIYYSQIVNDFQKGDIAEGYSVSREKKESFPLTVTSAQKNPTAFYLCASSIQTGRSGYTFGSGTRLTVV.